This TCR beta chain was sequenced during a study of OX40 agonist ivuxolimab in advanced cancers. Overall study findings and caveats: Partial responders treated at 0.1-3.0 mg/kg exhibited clonal expansion among the lowest measured.

Germline V gene sequence: CDR1 SGHTA, CDR2 FQGNSA. CDR3 length: 14 residues. V gave up 1 base and J gave up 5 bases, with 11 bases separating them. Using immunoSEQ multiplex PCR, the repertoire was profiled, and TCRdb retains in-frame clones only, with some absent. The sample lists 50,000 to 55,000 clones; 85% to 90% were seen once. In the case of this clone: Antigen: not known. Other DNA sequences in this specimen translate into the identical CDR3.

This chain links TRBV7-2 with TRBJ1-2, with D tentatively TRBD1 (6 bases). This TCR was recovered from an adult with an advanced solid tumor such as melanoma, head and neck, liver or kidney cancer. Sequencing was performed on CD4+ or CD8+ T cells sorted from blood, taken in a trial of the OX40 agonist ivuxolimab. DNA of the CDR3: TGTGCCAGCAGCTTAGTCGGACAGCCGTATGGCTACACCTTC. Translated, it gives CASSLVGQPYGYTF. The full variable domain, with the rest looked up from reference TRBV7-2 and TRBJ1-2, is GAGVSQSPSNKVTEKGKDVELRCDPISGHTALYWYRQSLGQGLEFLIYFQGNSAPDKSGLPSDRFSAERTGGSVSTLTIQRTQQEDSAVYLCASSLVGQPYGYTFGSGTRLTVV.